This T cell receptor beta chain derives from a study of T cell responses to AZD1222 COVID-19 vaccine. The CDR3 is made up of 16 amino acids. CDR1 and CDR2 from the germline V gene are MNHEY and SVGAGI. Trimming pared 0 bases from V and 3 bases from J, leaving 15 bases between. The method was immunoSEQ multiplex PCR; TCRdb's version includes in-frame clones alone and lacks a portion of them. Here the sample spans more than 70,000 clones, 88% being singletons. As concerns this clone: The antigen is not known.

Overall study findings and caveats: The donor cohort was predominantly white British with a female majority, and clonal diversity may have been underestimated. Reportedly, nearly half of unique spike TCRs recognized epitopes outside B.1.351/B.1.1.7 mutations. CD4 TCRs linked to vaccination spanned spike, dominating at 160-218 and 743-854.

V is TRBV6-5 and J is TRBJ2-7; D assignment may be TRBD1 or TRBD2 (5 bases each). The sample here was peripheral blood, taken on day 0 of MenACWY control vaccination. This clonotype originated in an adult in good health. In DNA form, the CDR3 reads TGTGCCAGCAGTTACTCGGGGACGCTGGGTCTCTACGAGCAGTACTTC. Amino acid sequence: CASSYSGTLGLYEQYF.